This T cell receptor beta chain was recovered during a study of regulatory T cells in long-lasting Graves disease. The time point here: persistent/refractory GD, antithyroid drugs over 5 years with positive TRAb. PBMC-extracted RNA yielded the TCR library. Trimming shortened V by 0 bases and J by 0 bases, and 4 bases separated the two germline ends. This CDR3 comprises 14 residues. From germline, CDR1 is SGHTS and CDR2 YDEGEE. Combining iRepertoire HTBI primers with Arm-PCR of CDR3 regions, the authors built TCR beta libraries. TCRdb redid the calling of the multiplex PCR reads with MiXCR, one entry per CDR3 protein. The sample carries about 430,000 distinct CDR3 sequences, under 25% recorded once.

Here the sequenced sample was peripheral blood mononuclear cells (PBMCs), taken when the disease was refractory, from a patient treated with antithyroid drugs. This receptor was taken from a female donor with Graves disease. The chain recombines TRBV5-8 with TRBJ1-5; no definite D call. CDR3 coding DNA: TGTGCCAGCAGCTTGGAGGTTAGCAATCAGCCCCAGCATTTT. This codes for CASSLEVSNQPQHF.